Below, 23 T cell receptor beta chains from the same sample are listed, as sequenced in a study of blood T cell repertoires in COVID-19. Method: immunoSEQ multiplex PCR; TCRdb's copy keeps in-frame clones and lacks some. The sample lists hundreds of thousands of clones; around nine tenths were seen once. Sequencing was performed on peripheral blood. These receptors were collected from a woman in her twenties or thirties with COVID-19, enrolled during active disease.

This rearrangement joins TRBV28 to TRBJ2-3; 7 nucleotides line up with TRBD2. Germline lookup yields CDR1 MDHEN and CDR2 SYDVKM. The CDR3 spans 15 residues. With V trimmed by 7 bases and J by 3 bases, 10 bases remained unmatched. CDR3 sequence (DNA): TGTGCCAGCACCCAATCTGGGGGGGGGACAGATACGCAGTATTTT. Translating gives CASTQSGGGTDTQYF.

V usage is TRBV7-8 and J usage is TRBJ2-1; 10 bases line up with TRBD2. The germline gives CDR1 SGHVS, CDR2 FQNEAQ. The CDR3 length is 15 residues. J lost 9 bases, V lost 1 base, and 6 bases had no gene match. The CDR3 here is CASSLGASGSFEQFF. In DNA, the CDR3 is TGTGCCAGCAGCTTAGGGGCTAGCGGGAGCTTTGAGCAGTTCTTC. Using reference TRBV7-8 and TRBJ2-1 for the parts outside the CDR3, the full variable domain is GAGVSQSPRYKVAKRGQDVALRCDPISGHVSLFWYQQALGQGPEFLTYFQNEAQLDKSGLPSDRFFAERPEGSVSTLKIQRTQQEDSAVYLCASSLGASGSFEQFFGPGTRLTVL.

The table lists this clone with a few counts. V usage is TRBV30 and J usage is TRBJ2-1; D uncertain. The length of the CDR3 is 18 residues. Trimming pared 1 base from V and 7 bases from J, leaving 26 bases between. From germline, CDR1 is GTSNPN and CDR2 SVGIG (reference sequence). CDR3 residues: CAWSAPKVTRLEWNEQFF. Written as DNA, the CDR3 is TGTGCCTGGAGTGCCCCCAAAGTTACCAGACTGGAATGGAATGAGCAGTTCTTC.

CDR3: CASSLQGRTEAFF. In DNA, the CDR3 is TGTGCCAGCAGCCTACAGGGCCGTACTGAAGCTTTCTTT. The chain uses TRBV3-1 (or the pseudogene TRBV3-2) and TRBJ1-1, with D possibly TRBD1 on 6 matching bases. In germline, CDR1 is LGHDT, CDR2 YNNKEL (reference sequence). V was clipped by 4 bases and J by 5 bases, with 11 bases between them. The CDR3 sequence is 13 residues long.

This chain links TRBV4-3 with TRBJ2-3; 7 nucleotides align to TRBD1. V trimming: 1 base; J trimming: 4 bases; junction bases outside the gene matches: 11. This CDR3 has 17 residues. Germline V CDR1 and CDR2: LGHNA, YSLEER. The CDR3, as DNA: TGCGCCAGCAGCCAAGGAACAGGGGCAGGAGGATCAGATACGCAGTATTTT. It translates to CASSQGTGAGGSDTQYF.

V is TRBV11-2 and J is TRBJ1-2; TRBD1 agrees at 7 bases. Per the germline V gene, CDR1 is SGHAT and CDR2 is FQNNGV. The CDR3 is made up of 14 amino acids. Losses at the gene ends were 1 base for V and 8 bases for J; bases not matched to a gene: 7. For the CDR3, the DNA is TGTGCCAGCAGCTTAGTAGGGGACAGAAGGGGCTACACCTTC. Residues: CASSLVGDRRGYTF. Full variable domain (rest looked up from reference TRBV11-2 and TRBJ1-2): EAGVAQSPRYKIIEKRQSVAFWCNPISGHATLYWYQQILGQGPKLLIQFQNNGVVDDSQLPKDRFSAERLKGVDSTLKIQPAKLEDSAVYLCASSLVGDRRGYTFGSGTRLTVV.

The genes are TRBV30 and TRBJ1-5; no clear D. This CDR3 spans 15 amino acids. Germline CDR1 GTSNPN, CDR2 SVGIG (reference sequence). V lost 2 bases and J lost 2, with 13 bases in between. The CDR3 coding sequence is TGTGCCTGGAGTCCGGGGTCAGGAGGCAATCAGCCCCAGCATTTT. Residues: CAWSPGSGGNQPQHF.

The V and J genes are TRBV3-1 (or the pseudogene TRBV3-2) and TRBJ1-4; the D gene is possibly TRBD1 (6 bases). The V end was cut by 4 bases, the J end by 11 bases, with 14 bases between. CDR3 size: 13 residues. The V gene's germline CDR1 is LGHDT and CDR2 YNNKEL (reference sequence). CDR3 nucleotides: TGTGCCAGCAGCCCTGGACAGATAGATAAACTGTTTTTT. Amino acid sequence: CASSPGQIDKLFF.

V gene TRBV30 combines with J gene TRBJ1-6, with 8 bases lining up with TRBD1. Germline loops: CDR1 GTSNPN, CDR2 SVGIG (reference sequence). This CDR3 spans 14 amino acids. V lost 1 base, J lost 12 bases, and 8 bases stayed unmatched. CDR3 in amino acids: CAWSDGDRLLPLHF. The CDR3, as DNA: TGTGCCTGGAGTGACGGGGACAGGTTATTACCCCTCCACTTT.

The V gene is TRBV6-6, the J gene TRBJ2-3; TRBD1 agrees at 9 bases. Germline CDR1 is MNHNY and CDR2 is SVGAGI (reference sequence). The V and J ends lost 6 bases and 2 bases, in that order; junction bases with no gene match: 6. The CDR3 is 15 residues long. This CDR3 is CASSPGQGTTDTQYF. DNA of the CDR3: TGTGCCAGCAGCCCGGGACAGGGAACCACAGATACGCAGTATTTT.

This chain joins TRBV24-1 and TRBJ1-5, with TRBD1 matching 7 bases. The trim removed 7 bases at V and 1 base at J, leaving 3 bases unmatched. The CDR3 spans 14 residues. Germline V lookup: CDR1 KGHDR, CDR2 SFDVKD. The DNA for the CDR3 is TGTGCCACCAGGGCAGGGGGAAGCAATCAGCCCCAGCATTTT. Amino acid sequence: CATRAGGSNQPQHF.

CDR3 region: CASSLAGPSGNTIYF. The DNA of the CDR3 is TGTGCCAGCAGCTTGGCAGGCCCCTCTGGAAACACCATATATTTT. This rearrangement joins TRBV7-9 to TRBJ1-3; no reliable D call. Trimming cost V 3 bases and J 0 bases, with 9 bases left between them. Germline loops: CDR1 SEHNR, CDR2 FQNEAQ (reference sequence). CDR3 size: 15 residues. The entire variable domain, with the rest obtained from reference TRBV7-9 and TRBJ1-3, is as follows: DTGVSQNPRHKITKRGQNVTFRCDPISEHNRLYWYRQTLGQGPEFLTYFQNEAQLEKSRLLSDRFSAERPKGSFSTLEIQRTEQGDSAMYLCASSLAGPSGNTIYFGEGSWLTVV.

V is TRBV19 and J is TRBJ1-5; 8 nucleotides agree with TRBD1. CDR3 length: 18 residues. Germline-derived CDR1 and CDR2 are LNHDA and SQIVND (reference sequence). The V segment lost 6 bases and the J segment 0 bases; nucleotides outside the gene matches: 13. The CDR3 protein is CASSRGGDRTGSNQPQHF. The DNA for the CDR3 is TGTGCCAGTAGCCGAGGGGGGGACAGGACGGGTAGCAATCAGCCCCAGCATTTT.

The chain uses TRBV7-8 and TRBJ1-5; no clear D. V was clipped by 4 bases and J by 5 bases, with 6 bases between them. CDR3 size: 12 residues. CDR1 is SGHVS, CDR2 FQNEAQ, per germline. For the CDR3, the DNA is TGTGCCAGCAGCTGGGCTGATCAGCCCCAGCATTTT. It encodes CASSWADQPQHF.

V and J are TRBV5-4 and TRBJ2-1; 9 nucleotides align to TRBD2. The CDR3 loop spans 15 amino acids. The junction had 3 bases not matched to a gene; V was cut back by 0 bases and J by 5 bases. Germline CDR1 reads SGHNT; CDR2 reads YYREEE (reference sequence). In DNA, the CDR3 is TGTGCCAGCAGCTTGGGGCGGGAGGGCCACAATGAGCAGTTCTTC. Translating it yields CASSLGREGHNEQFF.

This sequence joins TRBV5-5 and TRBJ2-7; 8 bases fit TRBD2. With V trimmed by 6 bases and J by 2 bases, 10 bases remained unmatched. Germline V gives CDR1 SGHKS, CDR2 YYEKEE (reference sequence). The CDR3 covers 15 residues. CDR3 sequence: CASTPQAGAPYEQYF. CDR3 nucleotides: TGTGCCAGCACCCCACAAGCGGGAGCCCCCTACGAGCAGTACTTC.

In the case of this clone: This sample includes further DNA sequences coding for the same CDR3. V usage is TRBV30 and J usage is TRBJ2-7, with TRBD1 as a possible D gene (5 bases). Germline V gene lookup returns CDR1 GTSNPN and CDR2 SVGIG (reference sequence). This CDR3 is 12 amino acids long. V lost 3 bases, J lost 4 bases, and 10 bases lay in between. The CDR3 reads CAWSPQGYEQYF. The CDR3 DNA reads TGTGCCTGGAGCCCTCAGGGTTACGAGCAGTACTTC. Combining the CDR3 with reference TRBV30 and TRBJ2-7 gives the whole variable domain SQTIHQWPATLVQPVGSPLSLECTVEGTSNPNLYWYRQAAGRGLQLLFYSVGIGQISSEVPQNLSASRPQDRQFILSSKKLLLSDSGFYLCAWSPQGYEQYFGPGTRLTVT.

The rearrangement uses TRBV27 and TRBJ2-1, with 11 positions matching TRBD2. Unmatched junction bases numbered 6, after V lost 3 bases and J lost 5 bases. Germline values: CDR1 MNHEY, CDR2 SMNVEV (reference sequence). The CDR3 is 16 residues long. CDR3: CASSFLTSGENNEQFF. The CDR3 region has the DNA TGTGCCAGCAGTTTCCTGACTAGCGGGGAGAACAATGAGCAGTTCTTC.

CDR3 sequence reads: CASSQGQGEEKLFF. CDR3 sequence (DNA): TGTGCCAGCAGTCAGGGACAGGGTGAGGAAAAACTGTTTTTT. The chain carries TRBV6-8 and TRBJ1-4; 9 bases fit TRBD1. Per germline, CDR1 MNHGY and CDR2 SAAAGT. The trim removed 5 bases at V and 8 bases at J, leaving 6 bases unmatched. The CDR3 consists of 14 residues.

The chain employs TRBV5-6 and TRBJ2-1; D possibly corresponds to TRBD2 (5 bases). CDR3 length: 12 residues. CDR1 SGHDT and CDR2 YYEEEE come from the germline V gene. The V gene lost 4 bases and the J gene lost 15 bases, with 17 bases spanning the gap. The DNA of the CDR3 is TGTGCCAGCAGCCGGAGAGGGATGACGCTGTTCTTC. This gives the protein CASSRRGMTLFF.

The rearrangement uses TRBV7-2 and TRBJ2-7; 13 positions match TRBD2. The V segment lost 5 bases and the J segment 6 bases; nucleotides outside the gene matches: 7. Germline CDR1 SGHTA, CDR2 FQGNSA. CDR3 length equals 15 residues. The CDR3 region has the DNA TGTGCCAGCAGCCCATACGGACTAGCGGGAGCCGAGCAGTACTTC. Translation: CASSPYGLAGAEQYF.

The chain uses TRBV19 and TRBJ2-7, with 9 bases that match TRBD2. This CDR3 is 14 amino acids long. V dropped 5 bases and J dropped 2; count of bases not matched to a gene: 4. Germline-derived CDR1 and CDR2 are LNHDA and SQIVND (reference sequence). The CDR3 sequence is CASSWSSGAYEQYF. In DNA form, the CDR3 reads TGTGCCAGTAGTTGGTCTAGCGGGGCCTACGAGCAGTACTTC.

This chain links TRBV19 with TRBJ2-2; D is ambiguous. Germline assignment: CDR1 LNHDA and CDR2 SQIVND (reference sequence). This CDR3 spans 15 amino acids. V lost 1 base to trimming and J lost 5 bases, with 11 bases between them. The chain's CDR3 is CASSIGALSTGELFF. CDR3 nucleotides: TGTGCCAGTAGTATAGGCGCTTTGTCTACCGGGGAGCTGTTTTTT.